Presented here are 17 T cell receptor beta chains from one specimen sequenced in a study of blood T cell repertoires in COVID-19. Sequenced by immunoSEQ multiplex PCR; TCRdb stores in-frame clones only, minus some. This table has hundreds of thousands of clones, roughly 80% appearing once. Material: PBMCs or T cells enriched from blood (not recorded which). These receptors were obtained from a man in his forties who had been exposed to COVID-19.

This clone was observed once. In nucleotides, the CDR3 is TGCGCCAGCAGCTTGACAGGGGCCCTTAACACTGAAGCTTTCTTT. Its translation: CASSLTGALNTEAFF. The chain combines TRBV5-1 with TRBJ1-1, with 7 bases lining up with TRBD1. The germline gives CDR1 SGHRS, CDR2 YFSETQ. The CDR3 consists of 15 residues. After removal of 1 base from V and 2 bases from J, the junction contained 5 bases not matched to a gene.

The V gene is TRBV24-1, the J gene TRBJ2-1, with 8 bases matching TRBD1. The J segment lost 5 bases and the V segment lost 4 bases, leaving 9 bases of the junction unmatched. Germline V lookup: CDR1 KGHDR, CDR2 SFDVKD. The CDR3 consists of 16 residues. The CDR3 region has the DNA TGTGCCACCAGTGACCCCGGGACAGGTCCCAACAATGAGCAGTTCTTC. Translated, it gives CATSDPGTGPNNEQFF.

The rearrangement links TRBV5-6 to TRBJ2-3, with 7 positions matching TRBD2. CDR1 is SGHDT, CDR2 YYEEEE, per germline. The V segment lost 0 bases and the J segment 8 bases; nucleotides outside the gene matches: 21. This CDR3 contains 19 residues. CDR3 coding DNA: TGTGCCAGCAGCTTGGATTTTGCCCGTGGAGCTAGCGGCACCGGTACGCAGTATTTT. As protein: CASSLDFARGASGTGTQYF.

This chain connects TRBV5-4 to TRBJ2-1, with no clear D. The CDR3 loop spans 12 amino acids. Germline V gene data show CDR1 as SGHNT and CDR2 as YYREEE (reference sequence). Trimming stripped 2 bases from V and 4 bases from J, with 4 bases between. The CDR3 sequence is CASSFQYNEQFF. DNA for the CDR3: TGTGCCAGCAGCTTCCAGTACAATGAGCAGTTCTTC.

The chain uses TRBV30 and TRBJ1-2; 12 bases line up with TRBD1. This CDR3 is built from 15 residues. From germline, CDR1 is GTSNPN and CDR2 SVGIG (reference sequence). CDR3 protein: CAAPIGTGGAGGYTF. DNA of the CDR3: TGTGCGGCGCCAATCGGGACAGGGGGCGCAGGCGGCTACACCTTC.

V gene TRBV7-9 combines with J gene TRBJ2-5, with TRBD1 identical over 7 bases. The germline V gene encodes CDR1 SEHNR and CDR2 FQNEAQ (reference sequence). This CDR3 contains 14 residues. Losses at the gene ends were 2 bases for V and 3 bases for J; bases not matched to a gene: 3. For the CDR3, the DNA is TGTGCCAGCAGCTTACGGGACAGTGAAGAGACCCAGTACTTC. It yields the protein CASSLRDSEETQYF.

This clone was observed a few times. The chain carries TRBV6-5 and TRBJ1-5, with 8 bases that match TRBD1. The V and J ends lost 5 bases and 2 bases, in that order; junction bases with no gene match: 5. CDR1 MNHEY and CDR2 SVGAGI come from the germline V gene. CDR3 length equals 15 residues. This CDR3 reads CASSLETGGNQPQHF. The CDR3, as DNA: TGTGCCAGCAGTCTAGAGACAGGGGGCAATCAGCCCCAGCATTTT.

The rearrangement joins TRBV7-8 to TRBJ2-3; D ambiguous. The CDR3 sequence is 12 residues long. Germline V gene sequence: CDR1 SGHVS, CDR2 FQNEAQ. The V end lost 5 bases, the J end lost 2 bases, and 5 bases lay between the germline ends. CDR3 loop: CASSQDTDTQYF. The CDR3 DNA reads TGTGCCAGCAGCCAGGACACAGATACGCAGTATTTT.

V and J are TRBV18 and TRBJ2-1; 10 bases fit TRBD1. The V segment lost 3 bases and the J segment 6 bases; nucleotides outside the gene matches: 8. This CDR3 has 16 residues. The germline V gene encodes CDR1 KGHSH and CDR2 LQKENI. The CDR3 DNA reads TGTGCCAGCTCACCGCGGAGACAGGGGGCGGTCAATGAGCAGTTCTTC. Its protein is CASSPRRQGAVNEQFF.

The chain links TRBV19 to TRBJ1-5; the D is unclear. CDR3 length equals 15 residues. V gave up 5 bases and J gave up 5 bases, with 16 bases separating them. In germline, CDR1 is LNHDA, CDR2 SQIVND (reference sequence). The CDR3 region is CASSFGRAEDQPQHF. The CDR3 DNA follows: TGTGCCAGTAGTTTCGGGCGGGCGGAGGATCAGCCCCAGCATTTT.

This sequence joins TRBV6-5 and TRBJ2-1, with 9 bases lining up with TRBD2. The J segment lost 9 bases and the V segment lost 2 bases, leaving 8 bases of the junction unmatched. This CDR3 has 15 residues. Germline CDR1 is MNHEY and CDR2 is SVGAGI. This CDR3 reads CASSYGVAGAGEQFF. CDR3 DNA sequence: TGTGCCAGCAGTTACGGAGTAGCGGGAGCGGGTGAGCAGTTCTTC.

This chain connects TRBV30 to TRBJ1-3; D is ambiguous. This CDR3 has 14 residues. Trimming stripped 3 bases from V and 4 bases from J, with 13 bases between. In germline, CDR1 is GTSNPN, CDR2 SVGIG (reference sequence). This CDR3 reads CAWRGINLGNTIYF. The CDR3 bases are TGTGCCTGGAGGGGCATCAACCTCGGAAACACCATATATTTT. The full variable domain, its missing parts supplied by reference TRBV30 and TRBJ1-3, is SQTIHQWPATLVQPVGSPLSLECTVEGTSNPNLYWYRQAAGRGLQLLFYSVGIGQISSEVPQNLSASRPQDRQFILSSKKLLLSDSGFYLCAWRGINLGNTIYFGEGSWLTVV.

CDR3 sequence (DNA): TGCGCCAGCGGGCCACAAGCGGCGAACACCGGGGAGCTGTTTTTT. Protein product: CASGPQAANTGELFF. The V call is TRBV5-1, the J call TRBJ2-2; perhaps TRBD2 as D (5 bases). Germline CDR1 is SGHRS and CDR2 is YFSETQ. V gave up 7 bases and J gave up 0 bases, with 13 bases separating them. The CDR3 covers 15 residues.

This chain links TRBV19 with TRBJ2-1; D unresolved. In germline, CDR1 is LNHDA, CDR2 SQIVND (reference sequence). Trimming left V 9 bases short and J 9 bases short, with 15 bases between. The CDR3 is 12 amino acids. DNA of the CDR3: TGTGCCAGCAGGCTTTCCTTGGGTGAGCAGTTCTTC. It encodes CASRLSLGEQFF.

The chain uses TRBV7-9 and TRBJ2-3, with 7 nucleotides matching TRBD2. Germline V gene data show CDR1 as SEHNR and CDR2 as FQNEAQ (reference sequence). The CDR3 has 13 residues. Trimming removed 4 bases from V and 4 bases from J; junction bases left unmatched: 2. CDR3 nucleotide sequence: TGTGCCAGCAGCTGGGAGGGACCAGATACGCAGTATTTT. This translates into CASSWEGPDTQYF.

The CDR3 bases are TGTGCCAGCAGTTACAGCCGGTCGGGGGAGGTCCGGAATGAGCAGTTCTTC. It codes for CASSYSRSGEVRNEQFF. The chain joins TRBV6-2 or TRBV6-3 to TRBJ2-1; TRBD2 might be the D (6 bases). Trimming cost V 2 bases and J 7 bases, with 21 bases left between them. The CDR3 is made up of 17 amino acids. CDR1 and CDR2 from the germline V gene are MNHEY and SVGEGT.

This sequence joins TRBV10-1 and TRBJ2-1; 11 bases map to TRBD2. Per the germline V gene, CDR1 is WNHNN and CDR2 is SYGVQD (reference sequence). There are 15 residues in the CDR3. J lost 5 bases, V lost 8 bases, and 8 bases had no gene match. The CDR3, as DNA: TGCGCCAGCGGTAGCGGGAGGGCCTTAAACAATGAGCAGTTCTTC. Amino acid sequence: CASGSGRALNNEQFF.